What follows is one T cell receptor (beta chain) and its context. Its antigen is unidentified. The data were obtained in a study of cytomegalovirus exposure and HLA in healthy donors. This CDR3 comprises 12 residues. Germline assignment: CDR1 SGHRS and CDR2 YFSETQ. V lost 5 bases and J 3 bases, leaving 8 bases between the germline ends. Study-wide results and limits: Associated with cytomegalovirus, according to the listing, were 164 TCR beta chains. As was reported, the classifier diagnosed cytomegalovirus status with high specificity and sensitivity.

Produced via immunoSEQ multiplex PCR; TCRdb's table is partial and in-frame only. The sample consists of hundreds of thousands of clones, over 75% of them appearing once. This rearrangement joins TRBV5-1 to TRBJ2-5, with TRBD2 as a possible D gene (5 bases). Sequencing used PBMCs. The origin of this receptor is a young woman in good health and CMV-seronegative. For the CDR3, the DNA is TGCGCCAGCAGTCTAGCCGAAGAGACCCAGTACTTC. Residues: CASSLAEETQYF.